This record looks at one T cell receptor beta chain sequence and its context. Its antigen remains unknown. This sample is part of a study of cytotoxic CD8 clonotypes in ibrutinib-treated CLL. Overall study results and limits: Public clonotypes, found uncommonly, either contracted or stayed stable on treatment.

Sequenced by immunoSEQ multiplex PCR; TCRdb stores in-frame clones only, minus some. Altogether some 70,000 clones are present, more than 60% being singletons, with the ten largest covering approximately 5%. V dropped 10 bases and J dropped 1 base, with 10 bases sitting between them. Germline CDR1 and CDR2: LNHDA and SQIVND (reference sequence). CDR3 size: 13 residues. Sequencing was performed on PBMCs, taken after 12 months of ibrutinib treatment. The clonotype originates from a human donor with chronic lymphocytic leukemia. The chain couples TRBV19 to TRBJ2-2, with D hard to call. CDR3 nucleotides: TGTGCCACCGGACCGGTGAACACCGGGGAGCTGTTTTTT. As protein: CATGPVNTGELFF.